This T cell receptor beta chain was captured by sequencing in a study of Ad26.COV2.S vaccination and SARS-CoV-2 variants. This CDR3 has 15 amino acids. Trimming took 5 bases from V and 5 from J; bases not matched to a gene: 5. Germline V gene lookup returns CDR1 LGHDT and CDR2 YNNKEL (reference sequence). As for treatment: roughly 20 received Ad26.COV2.S at low or high dose, single or two shots; roughly five received placebo; per-sample allocation not given. Sampling took place 63 days after the first vaccine or placebo injection. The vaccine antigen was prefusion-stabilized Wuhan SARS-CoV-2 spike. Clones were sequenced by immunoSEQ multiplex PCR, and TCRdb holds only the in-frame ones, with some missing. Of roughly 320,000 clones listed, around 87% are singletons.

This TCR was sampled from a person aged 18-65 years who received the Ad26.COV2.S COVID-19 vaccine or a placebo. The chain carries TRBV3-1 (or the pseudogene TRBV3-2) and TRBJ2-2; 10 nucleotides line up with TRBD2. The source material was peripheral blood, sampled in a trial of Ad26.COV2.S vaccine versus placebo. The CDR3: CASSTGLAATGELFF. As DNA, the CDR3 is TGTGCCAGCAGCACTGGACTAGCGGCAACCGGGGAGCTGTTTTTT.